The 12 T cell receptor beta chains presented below share a single source sample, sequenced in a study of chemoradiotherapy in HPV16-positive cancers. Only in-frame clones appear in the TCRdb table, and some are missing; sequencing was by immunoSEQ multiplex PCR. The repertoire has about 8,200 clones, 71% of them found once; the top ten carry roughly 5%. This specimen was tumor tissue, taken from a patient who underwent chemoradiotherapy. The receptors stem from a human donor with HPV-associated anogenital cancer.

Only a few counts were recorded for this clone. This chain joins TRBV11-1 and TRBJ1-1, with D tentatively TRBD1 (5 bases). Trimming pared 3 bases from V and 6 bases from J, leaving 11 bases between. The CDR3 covers 13 residues. The V gene's germline CDR1 is SGHAT and CDR2 FQDESV (reference sequence). The CDR3 sequence is CASSFSRASEAFF. The CDR3 DNA reads TGTGCCAGCAGCTTCTCCAGGGCCTCTGAAGCTTTCTTT. Full variable domain (rest looked up from reference TRBV11-1 and TRBJ1-1): EAEVAQSPRYKITEKSQAVAFWCDPISGHATLYWYRQILGQGPELLVQFQDESVVDDSQLPKDRFSAERLKGVDSTLKIQPAELGDSAMYLCASSFSRASEAFFGQGTRLTVV.

J is TRBJ2-7 and V is TRBV9, with TRBD1 matching 8 bases. The CDR3 sequence is 17 residues long. Germline-derived CDR1 and CDR2 are SGDLS and YYNGEE. Trimming took 4 bases from V and 0 from J; bases not matched to a gene: 12. CDR3 sequence reads: CASSLLPGQVSSYEQYF. In DNA form, the CDR3 reads TGTGCCAGCAGCCTACTCCCGGGACAGGTCAGCTCCTACGAGCAGTACTTC.

The chain has TRBV25-1 and TRBJ2-6; 7 bases agree with TRBD1. The germline V gene has CDR1 MGHDK and CDR2 SYGVNS. The CDR3 covers 18 residues. V shed 3 bases, J shed 2 bases, and the junction held 10 bases outside the gene matches. The CDR3 nucleotides read TGTGCCAGCAGTGAGCCGGGACAGACCCCTGCTGGGGCCAACGTCCTGACTTTC. It yields the protein CASSEPGQTPAGANVLTF. Full variable domain (missing parts from reference TRBV25-1 and TRBJ2-6): EADIYQTPRYLVIGTGKKITLECSQTMGHDKMYWYQQDPGMELHLIHYSYGVNSTEKGDLSSESTVSRIRTEHFPLTLESARPSHTSQYLCASSEPGQTPAGANVLTFGAGSRLTVL.

Here the CDR3 reads CASSLDGRGMQPQHF. CDR3 sequence (DNA): TGCGCCAGCAGCTTGGACGGACGGGGGATGCAGCCCCAGCATTTT. This rearrangement joins TRBV5-1 to TRBJ1-5, with D possibly matching TRBD1 (5 bases). Trimming left V 0 bases short and J 7 bases short, with 14 bases between. CDR1 is SGHRS, CDR2 YFSETQ, per germline. The CDR3 runs 15 residues.

This chain joins TRBV30 and TRBJ1-1, with D unclear. This CDR3 has 14 amino acids. Germline CDR1 reads GTSNPN; CDR2 reads SVGIG (reference sequence). The V gene lost 3 bases and the J gene lost 5 bases, with 16 bases spanning the gap. CDR3 protein: CAWSDSLLDTEAFF. In DNA, the CDR3 is TGTGCCTGGAGCGATTCCCTCTTAGATACTGAAGCTTTCTTT.

This clone was picked up a small number of times. The rearrangement joins TRBV6-1 to TRBJ2-7; D is perhaps TRBD1 (5 bases). Trimming left V 2 bases short and J 1 base short, with 9 bases between. Germline values: CDR1 MNHNS, CDR2 SASEGT. This CDR3 has 14 residues. The CDR3 nucleotides read TGTGCCAGCAGTGAACCGCAGGGATCCTACGAGCAGTACTTC. Its translation: CASSEPQGSYEQYF.

CDR3 sequence reads: CASSGRGRNQPQHF. The CDR3 coding sequence is TGTGCCAGCAGTGGGAGGGGTCGTAATCAGCCCCAGCATTTT. V and J are TRBV2 and TRBJ1-5, with D maybe TRBD1 (5 bases). The CDR3 is 14 amino acids. With 4 bases removed from V and 4 bases from J, the gap between germline ends came to 11 bases. The germline V gene encodes CDR1 SNHLY and CDR2 FYNNEI.

The count of this clone is one. This chain uses TRBV7-9 with TRBJ2-2; TRBD1 aligns across 9 bases. The CDR3 contains 15 residues. V was pared by 5 bases and J by 3 bases, with 4 bases of the junction left unmatched. CDR1 and CDR2 from the germline V gene are SEHNR and FQNEAQ (reference sequence). DNA of the CDR3: TGTGCCAGCAGCCCCTGGACAGGGGACACCGGGGAGCTGTTTTTT. Translating it yields CASSPWTGDTGELFF.

There are a few counts of this clone. The rearrangement links TRBV10-1 to TRBJ1-3, with a weak D call TRBD1 (5 bases). With 6 bases removed from V and 0 bases from J, the gap between germline ends came to 9 bases. This CDR3 comprises 14 residues. CDR1 WNHNN and CDR2 SYGVQD come from the germline V gene (reference sequence). The CDR3, as DNA: TGCGCCAGCAGCCAAGGGGACTCTGGAAACACCATATATTTT. It is translated as CASSQGDSGNTIYF.

This sequence joins TRBV2 and TRBJ2-3; D possibly corresponds to TRBD1 (6 bases). The CDR3 is 12 residues long. CDR1 is SNHLY, CDR2 FYNNEI, per germline. V lost 3 bases, J lost 7 bases, and 8 bases lay in between. For the CDR3, the DNA is TGTGCCAGCAGTGAGGACAGTAATACGCAGTATTTT. This sequence encodes CASSEDSNTQYF.

The genes are TRBV4-1 and TRBJ2-7; the match to TRBD1 covers 9 bases. The germline CDR1 and CDR2 sequences are MGHRA and YSYEKL. After removal of 0 bases from V and 4 bases from J, the junction contained 1 base not matched to a gene. The CDR3 extends over 14 amino acids. The CDR3 loop is CASSQETGGYEQYF. The CDR3 coding sequence is TGCGCCAGCAGCCAAGAGACAGGGGGTTACGAGCAGTACTTC.

This clone was counted between two and nine times. The CDR3 sequence: CASSTGVGTEAFF. CDR3 DNA sequence: TGTGCCAGTAGTACCGGGGTTGGTACTGAAGCTTTCTTT. The chain carries TRBV19 and TRBJ1-1; D call uncertain. The CDR3 loop spans 13 amino acids. Between the trimmed V and J ends, which lost 4 bases and 5 bases, there was a span of 11 bases. Germline CDR1 is LNHDA and CDR2 is SQIVND (reference sequence).